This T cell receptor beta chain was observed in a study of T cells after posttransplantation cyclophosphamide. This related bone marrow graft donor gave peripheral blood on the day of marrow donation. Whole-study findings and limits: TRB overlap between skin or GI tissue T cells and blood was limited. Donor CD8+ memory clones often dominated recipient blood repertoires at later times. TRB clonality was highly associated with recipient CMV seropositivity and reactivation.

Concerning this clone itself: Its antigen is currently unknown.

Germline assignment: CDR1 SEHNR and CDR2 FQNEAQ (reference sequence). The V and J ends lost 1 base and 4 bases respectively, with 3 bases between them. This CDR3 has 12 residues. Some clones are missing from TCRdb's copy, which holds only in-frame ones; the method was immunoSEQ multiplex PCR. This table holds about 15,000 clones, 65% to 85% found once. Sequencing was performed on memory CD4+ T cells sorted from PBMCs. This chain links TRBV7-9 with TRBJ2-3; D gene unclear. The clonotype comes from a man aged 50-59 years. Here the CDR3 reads CASSLVSDTQYF. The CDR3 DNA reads TGTGCCAGCAGCTTAGTCTCAGATACGCAGTATTTT.